This TCR beta chain emerged from a study of cytomegalovirus exposure and HLA in healthy donors. The PCR made use of 60 Vbeta and 13 Jbeta primers. The repertoire was sequenced with immunoSEQ multiplex PCR; TCRdb's copy has only in-frame clones and lacks some. There are approximately 200,000 clones in the sample; 79% occur only once, and about 1.6% lies in the top ten. CDR1 is MNHNS and CDR2 is SASEGT in the germline V gene. CDR3 length: 12 amino acids. The trim removed 3 bases at V and 14 bases at J, leaving 7 bases unmatched. This clonotype was obtained from a woman between 18 and 30 years old in good health and CMV-seronegative. The sequencing input was PBMCs. The J gene is TRBJ1-3, the V gene TRBV6-1; 7 positions agree with TRBD1. The DNA of the CDR3 is TGTGCCAGCAGTGATACGACAGGGATCGTATATTTT. Translation gives CASSDTTGIVYF.